What follows are 3 T cell receptor beta chains derived from one specimen sequenced in a study of T cell changes during pregnancy in multiple sclerosis. Here immunoSEQ multiplex PCR was the method, and the copy in TCRdb shows in-frame clones only, minus some. The sample includes tens of thousands of clones, 75% to 90% of them seen just once. The specimen was CD8+ T cells from peripheral blood mononuclear cells, collected in the third trimester of pregnancy. Receptors were obtained from a female donor with multiple sclerosis, enrolled in a pregnancy study.

This chain connects TRBV7-9 to TRBJ1-3; perhaps TRBD1 as D (6 bases). The CDR3 runs 15 residues. Between the trimmed V and J ends, which lost 3 bases and 4 bases, there was a span of 13 bases. Germline CDR1 SEHNR, CDR2 FQNEAQ (reference sequence). This CDR3 is CASSFPRDNGNTIYF. The CDR3 DNA reads TGTGCCAGCAGCTTCCCCCGGGACAACGGAAACACCATATATTTT.

This clone has just one count. This sequence joins TRBV11-2 and TRBJ1-4; no reliable D call. This CDR3 has 13 amino acids. Germline CDR1 is SGHAT and CDR2 is FQNNGV. V was trimmed by 11 bases and J by 8 bases, leaving 18 bases between them. CDR3 region: CAERGGLGEKLFF. CDR3 in DNA: TGTGCCGAGAGAGGAGGCTTAGGAGAAAAACTGTTTTTT.

V is TRBV9 and J is TRBJ2-3; D remains unclear. Germline V gene data show CDR1 as SGDLS and CDR2 as YYNGEE. This CDR3 has 15 residues. V was cut by 2 bases and J by 5 bases, with 15 bases left in between. CDR3 in DNA: TGTGCCAGCAGCGTGGTCGCGTTCCCCCAAGATACGCAGTATTTT. Amino acid sequence: CASSVVAFPQDTQYF.